This is a list of T cell receptor beta chains from one sample in a study of blood T cells in healthy people across ages. Each CDR3 protein is one row after TCRdb ran MiXCR on the 5' RACE reads. The sample has about 1.4 million distinct CDR3 sequences; around 59% are singletons. The sequenced material came from blood. Every receptor here comes from a man between 18 and 35 years old in good health. CDR3s include the opening cysteine and the closing phenylalanine or tryptophan. A D gene is named only where the DNA matches it firmly. Only part of the rows carry a size: once, few, many, or a class if the clone is expanded.

size | J | D | V | DNA | CDR3
- | TRBJ2-3 | - | TRBV7-2 | TGTGCCAGCAGCTTAAGTAGTTGGAACCCAGTTACAGATACGCAGTATTTT | CASSLSSWNPVTDTQYF
- | TRBJ1-1 | - | TRBV5-6 | TGTGCCAGCAGCTTGGTTGTTGGTCAAACTGAAGCTTTCTTT | CASSLVVGQTEAFF
- | TRBJ1-1 | - | TRBV5-1 | TGCGCCAGCAGCTCTATAACAATGAACACTGAAGCTTTCTTT | CASSSITMNTEAFF
- | TRBJ2-7 | TRBD2 | TRBV29-1 | TGCAGCGTTCAAATAGCGGGAGTGGGGTACGAGCAGTACTTC | CSVQIAGVGYEQYF
- | TRBJ1-1 | - | TRBV12-3/TRBV12-4 | TGTGCCAGCAGTCTACACAGGGCAGAGGCTGAAGCTTTCTTT | CASSLHRAEAEAFF
few | TRBJ1-6 | TRBD1 | TRBV29-1 | TGCAGCGTTCGGACAGGGGAGAATTCACCCCTCCACTTT | CSVRTGENSPLHF
- | TRBJ2-4 | - | TRBV20-1 | TGCAGCGCGCCGACAGTTCTAGCCAAAAACATTCAGTACTTC | CSAPTVLAKNIQYF
- | TRBJ2-2 | - | TRBV6-2/TRBV6-3 | TGTGCCAGCAGTCCGCTCCCCCAGAGAGCTTCCTCCGGGGAGCTGTTTTTT | CASSPLPQRASSGELFF
- | TRBJ1-6 | - | TRBV6-5 | TGTGCCAGCACCCAACGCCCAGGGGTGGATTCACCCCTCCACTTT | CASTQRPGVDSPLHF
- | TRBJ2-5 | - | TRBV15 | TGTGCCACCAGCAGAGATCCTGAGGAGACCCAGTACTTC | CATSRDPEETQYF
- | TRBJ2-1 | TRBD1 | TRBV6-6 | TGTGCCAGCAGTTACGGGGACAGGGGTGGGAATGAGCAGTTCTTC | CASSYGDRGGNEQFF
few | TRBJ2-3 | - | TRBV20-1 | TGCAGTGCCAGACCTAGAGATACGCAGTATTTT | CSARPRDTQYF
- | TRBJ1-6 | - | TRBV20-1 | TGCAGTGCTAGAGATCGGACACATAATTCACCCCTCCACTTT | CSARDRTHNSPLHF
- | TRBJ2-7 | - | TRBV27 | TGTGCCAGCAGTTTAACCAGGGGAGGGTCCGAGCAGTACTTC | CASSLTRGGSEQYF
- | TRBJ1-4 | - | TRBV28 | TGTGCCAGCAGGGGCGGGGGGGCTGCAACTAATGAAAAACTGTTTTTT | CASRGGGAATNEKLFF
few | TRBJ2-1 | - | TRBV20-1 | TGCAGTGTTGGGCCCACCAATGAGCAGTTCTTC | CSVGPTNEQFF
- | TRBJ1-2 | - | TRBV4-1 | TGCGCCAGCAGGAAGGGCGGGGATAACTATGGCTACACCTTC | CASRKGGDNYGYTF
once | TRBJ2-2 | - | TRBV19 | TGTGCCAGTAAGATGGGACCCACGAACACCGGGGAGCTGTTTTTT | CASKMGPTNTGELFF
few | TRBJ1-4 | - | TRBV28 | TGTGCCAGCAGTTTACCAGGGTCAACTAATGAAAAACTGTTTTTT | CASSLPGSTNEKLFF
- | TRBJ2-7 | - | TRBV15 | TGTGCCACCAGCCCTAGCCAGACCTACGAGCAGTACTTC | CATSPSQTYEQYF
- | TRBJ2-7 | TRBD2 | TRBV7-9 | TGTGCCAGCAGCTCCAGAGGAAGCGGGGGTGTTAGCGAGCAGTACTTC | CASSSRGSGGVSEQYF
- | TRBJ1-2 | - | TRBV7-9 | TGTGCCAGCAGCTTAGAGGGGGGGGACTCCTATGGCTACACCTTC | CASSLEGGDSYGYTF
- | TRBJ2-1 | TRBD2 | TRBV4-2 | TGTGCCAGCAGCCAAGAAACTCGCGGGAGCTACGAGCAGTTCTTC | CASSQETRGSYEQFF
- | TRBJ2-3 | TRBD2 | TRBV11-2 | TGTGCCAGCAGCCCCGTCCTAGCGGGGGGGATCACGCAGTATTTT | CASSPVLAGGITQYF
once | TRBJ2-7 | TRBD1 | TRBV12-3/TRBV12-4 | TGTGCCAGCAGTTCCACCCGACCGACAGGGATCGGCGAGCAGTACTTC | CASSSTRPTGIGEQYF
- | TRBJ2-1 | - | TRBV7-2 | TGTGCCAGCAGCTTAGGCGGGGACCCGACCTACAATGAGCAGTTCTTC | CASSLGGDPTYNEQFF
few | TRBJ1-1 | - | TRBV7-2 | TGTGCCAGCAGCTTAGAGCCGGGGGACACTGAAGCTTTCTTT | CASSLEPGDTEAFF
- | TRBJ2-5 | - | TRBV12-3/TRBV12-4 | TGTGCCAGCAGTTTTGAGGGGGGGCCCCAAGAGACCCAGTACTTC | CASSFEGGPQETQYF
few | TRBJ1-2 | - | TRBV29-1 | TGCAGCGTAACAGGACAGAGTTATGGCTACACCTTC | CSVTGQSYGYTF